The 18 T cell receptor beta chains reported below all come from one sample, sequenced in a study of T cell repertoires in cytomegalovirus infection. The antigens for these receptors are not known. TCRdb re-called the reads with MiXCR, one entry per CDR3 protein. The top ten hold over 25% of the sample, which has about 110,000 distinct CDR3 sequences, about 9.4% seen once. Input material: PBMCs, sequenced either directly or after in vitro stimulation (not recorded which). Receptors were obtained from a human donor in good health (CMV status not recorded). Some clones in this sample may be carry-over from other donors' samples.

The chain combines TRBV2 with TRBJ2-2, with D perhaps matching TRBD1 (7 bases). Trimming removed 4 bases from V and 1 base from J, with 10 bases in between. Germline-derived CDR1 and CDR2 are SNHLY and FYNNEI. The CDR3 is 15 amino acids. The DNA for the CDR3 is TGTGCCAGCAGTGGCCAGGGGGGGAACACCGGGGAGCTGTTTTTT. Encoded protein: CASSGQGGNTGELFF. The variable domain in full, with the rest retrieved from reference TRBV2 and TRBJ2-2, is EPEVTQTPSHQVTQMGQEVILRCVPISNHLYFYWYRQILGQKVEFLVSFYNNEISEKSEIFDDQFSVERPDGSNFTLKIRSTKLEDSAMYFCASSGQGGNTGELFFGEGSRLTVL.

This chain uses TRBV12-3 or TRBV12-4 with TRBJ2-3; D not certain. Trimming shortened V by 3 bases and J by 2 bases, and 9 bases separated the two germline ends. CDR3 size: 14 residues. CDR3 sequence: CASSFIGFTDTQYF. CDR3 bases: TGTGCCAGCAGTTTTATAGGGTTCACAGATACGCAGTATTTT.

The table lists this clonotype with a few counts. The chain has TRBV24-1 and TRBJ2-2, with a tentative D call TRBD1 (5 bases). The CDR3 extends over 16 amino acids. Germline V gene sequence: CDR1 KGHDR, CDR2 SFDVKD. The V and J ends lost 0 bases and 2 bases respectively, with 9 bases between them. The CDR3 DNA sequence: TGTGCCACCAGTGATTTGGGTAGGGGAAACACCGGGGAGCTGTTTTTT. Amino acids: CATSDLGRGNTGELFF.

This clonotype was seen a few times. The V and J genes are TRBV25-1 and TRBJ1-2; no clear D. The V gene's germline CDR1 is MGHDK and CDR2 SYGVNS. CDR3 length: 14 residues. Trimming pared 10 bases from V and 0 bases from J, leaving 15 bases between. CDR3 coding DNA: TGTGCCATTCCTCAGTTTGTTTCTAACTATGGCTACACCTTC. Its protein is CAIPQFVSNYGYTF.

About this clonotype itself: A clone one base away is much larger, so this may be a read error. The chain employs TRBV11-3 and TRBJ1-6, with unresolved D. Germline V gene sequence: CDR1 SGHNT, CDR2 YENEEA. The ends were cut back, 2 bases at V and 4 bases at J, with 6 bases in the middle. This CDR3 has 14 amino acids. The CDR3 DNA reads TGTGCCAGCAGCTTAACAGCTTATAATTCACCCCTCCACTTT. Encoded protein: CASSLTAYNSPLHF.

V is TRBV5-5 and J is TRBJ1-5; D uncertain. This CDR3 comprises 12 residues. Trimming shortened V by 4 bases and J by 11 bases, and 13 bases separated the two germline ends. CDR1 SGHKS and CDR2 YYEKEE come from the germline V gene (reference sequence). CDR3 loop: CASSDGSRSQHF. The CDR3 DNA follows: TGTGCCAGCAGCGATGGGTCGCGTTCCCAGCATTTT.

The chain carries TRBV9 and TRBJ1-1; no clear D. The CDR3 is 15 amino acids. The V end lost 0 bases, the J end lost 3 bases, and 12 bases lay between the germline ends. Germline V gives CDR1 SGDLS, CDR2 YYNGEE. The DNA for the CDR3 is TGTGCCAGCAGCGTAGTCTCAAGGAGGGACACTGAAGCTTTCTTT. It specifies CASSVVSRRDTEAFF.

The sample holds a few counts of this clonotype. The chain carries TRBV4-3 and TRBJ2-6, with 10 bases aligning to TRBD2. The CDR3 is 20 amino acids. V shed 0 bases, J shed 0 bases, and the junction held 8 bases outside the gene matches. From germline, CDR1 is LGHNA and CDR2 YSLEER. The CDR3: CASSQDTSGTLGSGANVLTF. In DNA, the CDR3 is TGCGCCAGCAGCCAAGATACTAGCGGGACCCTAGGCTCTGGGGCCAACGTCCTGACTTTC.

This clonotype was counted a few times. The V call is TRBV4-1, the J call TRBJ1-4; D is possibly TRBD1 (5 bases). V was shortened by 0 bases and J by 5 bases, with 10 bases between the two germline ends. In germline, CDR1 is MGHRA, CDR2 YSYEKL. CDR3 size: 15 residues. DNA for the CDR3: TGCGCCAGCAGCCAAGATCAGGGAGTCAATGAAAAACTGTTTTTT. This encodes CASSQDQGVNEKLFF.

This clonotype occurred many times. V and J are TRBV7-9 and TRBJ2-1; 8 bases align to TRBD2. V lost 5 bases, J lost 5 bases, and 8 bases stayed unmatched. Germline V gene lookup returns CDR1 SEHNR and CDR2 FQNEAQ (reference sequence). This CDR3 has 15 amino acids. The DNA for the CDR3 is TGTGCCAGCAGCACCCACACTAGCGGAAACAATGAGCAGTTCTTC. This gives the protein CASSTHTSGNNEQFF.

In this sample, this clonotype turned up a few times. J is TRBJ2-3 and V is TRBV25-1, with D unresolved. Looked up from germline, CDR1 is MGHDK and CDR2 is SYGVNS. Trimming left V 4 bases short and J 5 bases short, with 10 bases between. The CDR3 runs 13 residues. CDR3 nucleotide sequence: TGTGCCAGCAGTGGTTGGGTCCAAGATACGCAGTATTTT. Its protein is CASSGWVQDTQYF. Based on the CDR3 plus reference TRBV25-1 and TRBJ2-3, the full variable domain is EADIYQTPRYLVIGTGKKITLECSQTMGHDKMYWYQQDPGMELHLIHYSYGVNSTEKGDLSSESTVSRIRTEHFPLTLESARPSHTSQYLCASSGWVQDTQYFGPGTRLTVL.

The chain joins TRBV12-3 or TRBV12-4 to TRBJ2-7, with unresolved D. The V end was cut by 3 bases, the J end by 4 bases, with 16 bases between. The CDR3 is 15 amino acids. The CDR3: CASSFKRTAIYEQYF. CDR3 DNA: TGTGCCAGCAGTTTTAAACGAACAGCCATTTACGAGCAGTACTTC.

This clonotype has at least ten counts. J is TRBJ2-7 and V is TRBV6-1; maybe TRBD1 (5 bases). The CDR3 consists of 15 residues. Trimming took off 6 bases at V and 3 bases at J, with 18 bases between the two ends. Germline V gene lookup returns CDR1 MNHNS and CDR2 SASEGT. CDR3 in amino acids: CASSSQGGTHYEQYV. CDR3 bases: TGTGCCAGCAGCAGCCAGGGCGGCACCCACTACGAGCAGTACGTC.

The rearrangement joins TRBV30 to TRBJ2-4; D tentatively fits TRBD1 or TRBD2 (5 bases each). Trimming shortened V by 2 bases and J by 1 base, and 18 bases separated the two germline ends. CDR3 size: 17 residues. Germline CDR1 is GTSNPN and CDR2 is SVGIG (reference sequence). This chain's CDR3 is CAWSPRDTGGAKNIQYF. In nucleotides, the CDR3 is TGTGCCTGGAGTCCCAGGGATACGGGCGGGGCCAAAAACATTCAGTACTTC.

This clonotype appeared a few times. The CDR3 loop reads CASSYSNVKPDQPQHF. The CDR3 DNA follows: TGTGCCAGCAGTTACTCGAACGTCAAGCCCGATCAGCCCCAGCATTTT. The chain uses TRBV6-2 or TRBV6-3 and TRBJ1-5, with D unclear. The CDR3 runs 16 residues. Trimming left V 0 bases short and J 5 bases short, with 14 bases between. CDR1 is MNHEY and CDR2 is SVGEGT in the germline V gene.

This clonotype was recorded many times. The V gene is TRBV7-2, the J gene TRBJ2-7; 10 bases agree with TRBD1. The germline V gene has CDR1 SGHTA and CDR2 FQGNSA. Unmatched junction bases numbered 3, after V lost 5 bases and J lost 2 bases. The CDR3 covers 14 residues. CDR3 sequence: CASSRDRGTYEQYF. CDR3 in DNA: TGTGCCAGCAGCCGGGACAGGGGTACCTACGAGCAGTACTTC.

This clonotype has at least ten counts. The J gene is TRBJ1-1, the V gene TRBV18; no clear D. The germline V gene encodes CDR1 KGHSH and CDR2 LQKENI. Trimming stripped 3 bases from V and 0 bases from J, with 8 bases between. The CDR3 consists of 14 residues. CDR3 DNA: TGTGCCAGCTCACCTAGAGTAATGAACACTGAAGCTTTCTTT. Translated, it gives CASSPRVMNTEAFF.

This clonotype was observed at least ten times. The chain uses TRBV19 and TRBJ2-3, with D maybe TRBD2 (6 bases). This CDR3 is 15 amino acids long. Trimming removed 3 bases from V and 4 bases from J, with 14 bases in between. Germline lookup yields CDR1 LNHDA and CDR2 SQIVND (reference sequence). CDR3 sequence (DNA): TGTGCCAGTAGTATGGGGACCGGGGAGGCAGATACGCAGTATTTT. Translating gives CASSMGTGEADTQYF.